These 20 T cell receptor beta chains originate from one sample sequenced in a study of blood T cell repertoires in COVID-19. Data came from immunoSEQ multiplex PCR; TCRdb stores just in-frame clones and leaves some out. The sample has approximately 400,000 clones, around 86% seen once. Sequences were obtained from PBMCs or T cells enriched from blood (not recorded which). The receptors here all came from a woman aged 45-65 years who had recovered from COVID-19.

V is TRBV5-8 and J is TRBJ1-2, with a possible D match to TRBD1 (5 bases). The V gene lost 2 bases and the J gene lost 5 bases, with 19 bases spanning the gap. CDR3 length: 16 residues. The germline V gene encodes CDR1 SGHTS and CDR2 YDEGEE. CDR3 amino acids: CASSLRHPGVGYGYTF. For the CDR3, the DNA is TGTGCCAGCAGCTTACGGCACCCGGGGGTAGGATATGGCTACACCTTC.

The chain is built from TRBV15 and TRBJ1-2, with D perhaps TRBD1 (6 bases). The CDR3 is made up of 16 amino acids. In germline, CDR1 is LNHNV, CDR2 YYDKDF (reference sequence). The germline V and J ends were trimmed by 3 bases and 0 bases, with 14 bases remaining between them. This chain's CDR3 is CATSSQLQGSNYGYTF. The CDR3 coding sequence is TGTGCCACCAGCAGCCAACTACAGGGTTCTAACTATGGCTACACCTTC.

The V gene is TRBV20-1, the J gene TRBJ2-5, with 12 bases identical to TRBD2. The V and J ends lost 3 bases and 1 base, in that order; junction bases with no gene match: 9. The CDR3 extends over 17 amino acids. From germline, CDR1 is DFQATT and CDR2 SNEGSKA (reference sequence). CDR3 coding DNA: TGCAGTGCTAGTGGACTAGCGGGACGCCAAATCCAAGAGACCCAGTACTTC. Its translation is CSASGLAGRQIQETQYF.

The genes are TRBV6-4 and TRBJ2-1; D ambiguous. The CDR3 spans 13 residues. Trimming took 8 bases from V and 1 from J, leaving 9 bases between them. The germline CDR1 and CDR2 sequences are MRHNA and SNTAGT. CDR3 sequence (DNA): TGTGCCAGCTCTCGCGCATCCTACAATGAGCAGTTCTTC. It translates to CASSRASYNEQFF.

CDR3 DNA: TGTGCCAGCTCATTCGGACAGGCTTCTGGAAACACCATATATTTT. Translation: CASSFGQASGNTIYF. The rearrangement uses TRBV18 and TRBJ1-3; TRBD1 matches 7 bases. Germline loops: CDR1 KGHSH, CDR2 LQKENI. V gave up 5 bases and J gave up 1 base; unmatched junction bases: 5. This CDR3 contains 15 residues.

This chain connects TRBV9 to TRBJ2-2; D possibly corresponds to TRBD1 (6 bases). V gave up 2 bases and J gave up 0 bases, with 8 bases separating them. Germline V gene data show CDR1 as SGDLS and CDR2 as YYNGEE. This CDR3 has 15 residues. The CDR3 DNA sequence: TGTGCCAGCAGCGTCACAGGGTCGAACACCGGGGAGCTGTTTTTT. The encoded protein is CASSVTGSNTGELFF. The full variable domain, with the rest looked up from reference TRBV9 and TRBJ2-2, is DSGVTQTPKHLITATGQRVTLRCSPRSGDLSVYWYQQSLDQGLQFLIQYYNGEERAKGNILERFSAQQFPDLHSELNLSSLELGDSALYFCASSVTGSNTGELFFGEGSRLTVL.

CDR3 sequence reads: CARSRGQGAFGYTF. The CDR3 DNA is TGTGCCAGATCACGGGGACAGGGGGCATTTGGCTACACCTTC. The chain employs TRBV2 and TRBJ1-2; TRBD1 matches at 12 bases. There are 14 residues in the CDR3. From germline, CDR1 is SNHLY and CDR2 FYNNEI. Trimming removed 9 bases from V and 7 bases from J; junction bases left unmatched: 9.

The chain recombines TRBV6-5 with TRBJ1-2, with 9 bases aligning to TRBD1. CDR3 length: 15 residues. V was clipped by 0 bases and J by 7 bases; unmatched bases: 6. The germline V gene has CDR1 MNHEY and CDR2 SVGAGI. The CDR3 bases are TGTGCCAGCAGTTACTCCAGGGACAGGGACTCTGGCTACACCTTC. Residues: CASSYSRDRDSGYTF.

The chain couples TRBV6-5 to TRBJ2-7; 8 positions agree with TRBD1. The CDR3 loop spans 15 amino acids. CDR1 is MNHEY and CDR2 is SVGAGI in the germline V gene. V shed 7 bases, J shed 4 bases, and the junction held 12 bases outside the gene matches. The CDR3 spells CASIPFGQGAYEQYF. CDR3 nucleotide sequence: TGTGCCAGCATCCCCTTTGGACAGGGTGCTTACGAGCAGTACTTC.

Only one count was recorded for this clone. The V gene is TRBV7-8, the J gene TRBJ1-2; the D is unclear. V was shortened by 4 bases and J by 2 bases, with 8 bases between the two germline ends. Germline loops: CDR1 SGHVS, CDR2 FQNEAQ. This CDR3 spans 13 amino acids. The CDR3 nucleotides read TGTGCCAGCAGCTCCGGTTGGAACTATGGCTACACCTTC. It specifies CASSSGWNYGYTF.

CDR3 region: CASSLDRDSEQYF. The CDR3 nucleotides are TGTGCCAGCAGCTTGGACAGGGACAGCGAGCAGTACTTC. The J gene is TRBJ2-7, the V gene TRBV7-3; 8 bases align to TRBD1. V trimming: 3 bases; J trimming: 6 bases; junction bases outside the gene matches: 4. The CDR3 contains 13 residues. CDR1 is SGHTA and CDR2 is FQGTGA in the germline V gene.

The chain recombines TRBV2 with TRBJ2-7, with D perhaps matching TRBD2 (5 bases). Trimming pared 7 bases from V and 2 bases from J, leaving 15 bases between. The CDR3 sequence is 14 residues long. Germline V lookup: CDR1 SNHLY, CDR2 FYNNEI. The CDR3 coding sequence is TGTGCCAGCAATACCGGTCGAGGGACCTACGAGCAGTACTTC. Protein sequence: CASNTGRGTYEQYF.

The CDR3 reads CASGLGRHIQETQYF. The DNA for the CDR3 is TGTGCTAGTGGTTTGGGCAGACACATCCAAGAGACCCAGTACTTC. J is TRBJ2-5 and V is TRBV12-5, with no clear D. Trimming pared 1 base from V and 1 base from J, leaving 10 bases between. Germline CDR1 and CDR2: LGHNT and FRNRAP. The CDR3 totals 15 residues.

The V and J genes are TRBV19 and TRBJ2-3; 9 bases map to TRBD2. Germline-derived CDR1 and CDR2 are LNHDA and SQIVND (reference sequence). The CDR3 is 18 amino acids. V dropped 0 bases and J dropped 2; count of bases not matched to a gene: 9. The CDR3 is CASSIDQAGGLLTDTQYF. DNA for the CDR3: TGTGCCAGTAGTATAGATCAAGCGGGAGGTCTCCTCACAGATACGCAGTATTTT.

The gene calls are TRBV7-8 and TRBJ1-1; D unclear. Trimming pared 4 bases from V and 6 bases from J, leaving 15 bases between. The CDR3 consists of 14 residues. The germline gives CDR1 SGHVS, CDR2 FQNEAQ. The CDR3 spells CASSSEGGTSEAFF. In nucleotides, the CDR3 is TGTGCCAGCAGCTCGGAGGGCGGCACCTCTGAAGCTTTCTTT.

CDR3 nucleotides: TGTGCTAGTGGTAATCCACTTGGGACTAGCGGGGGGCAGCAGTACTTC. Protein: CASGNPLGTSGGQQYF. V is TRBV12-5 and J is TRBJ2-7; TRBD2 agrees at 15 bases. The junction had 10 bases not matched to a gene; V was cut back by 5 bases and J by 8 bases. Germline CDR1 is LGHNT and CDR2 is FRNRAP. This CDR3 spans 16 amino acids. Combining the CDR3 with reference TRBV12-5 and TRBJ2-7 gives the whole variable domain DARVTQTPRHKVTEMGQEVTMRCQPILGHNTVFWYRQTMMQGLELLAYFRNRAPLDDSGMPKDRFSAEMPDATLATLKIQPSEPRDSAVYFCASGNPLGTSGGQQYFGPGTRLTVT.

V gene TRBV5-8 combines with J gene TRBJ1-5; weak D call: TRBD1 (6 bases). The CDR3 has 16 amino acids. Trimming shortened V by 4 bases and J by 1 base, and 15 bases separated the two germline ends. Germline V lookup: CDR1 SGHTS, CDR2 YDEGEE. As DNA, the CDR3 is TGTGCCAGCAGCCCTGGACAGACCTGGAGCAATCAGCCCCAGCATTTT. This codes for CASSPGQTWSNQPQHF.

The chain combines TRBV15 with TRBJ1-2; D may be TRBD1 (6 bases). Between the trimmed V and J ends, which lost 0 bases and 8 bases, there was a span of 16 bases. The V gene's germline CDR1 is LNHNV and CDR2 YYDKDF (reference sequence). The CDR3 contains 15 residues. The CDR3 DNA reads as TGTGCCACCAGCAGAGATTTGGGGGCGCTCGGAGGCTACACCTTC. Protein product: CATSRDLGALGGYTF.

This clone appeared a single time. The rearrangement joins TRBV7-9 to TRBJ1-6; D is perhaps TRBD1 (5 bases). This CDR3 is built from 15 residues. With 6 bases removed from V and 7 bases from J, the gap between germline ends came to 16 bases. Per germline, CDR1 SEHNR and CDR2 FQNEAQ (reference sequence). This CDR3 is CASSPAAGPNSPLHF. The CDR3 nucleotides are TGTGCCAGCAGTCCGGCGGCAGGGCCGAATTCACCCCTCCACTTT. The whole variable domain, remainder taken from reference TRBV7-9 and TRBJ1-6, is DTGVSQNPRHKITKRGQNVTFRCDPISEHNRLYWYRQTLGQGPEFLTYFQNEAQLEKSRLLSDRFSAERPKGSFSTLEIQRTEQGDSAMYLCASSPAAGPNSPLHFGNGTRLTVT.

As concerns this clone: The same CDR3 also results from other DNA sequences found in this sample. The chain uses TRBV5-4 and TRBJ1-1; 7 bases align to TRBD1. Trimming took 2 bases from V and 0 from J; bases not matched to a gene: 1. The CDR3 has 14 amino acids. Germline CDR1 reads SGHNT; CDR2 reads YYREEE (reference sequence). The CDR3 DNA reads TGTGCCAGCAGCTTACAGGGGATGAACACTGAAGCTTTCTTT. This codes for CASSLQGMNTEAFF. The variable domain in full, with the rest retrieved from reference TRBV5-4 and TRBJ1-1, is ETGVTQSPTHLIKTRGQQVTLRCSSQSGHNTVSWYQQALGQGPQFIFQYYREEENGRGNFPPRFSGLQFPNYSSELNVNALELDDSALYLCASSLQGMNTEAFFGQGTRLTVV.